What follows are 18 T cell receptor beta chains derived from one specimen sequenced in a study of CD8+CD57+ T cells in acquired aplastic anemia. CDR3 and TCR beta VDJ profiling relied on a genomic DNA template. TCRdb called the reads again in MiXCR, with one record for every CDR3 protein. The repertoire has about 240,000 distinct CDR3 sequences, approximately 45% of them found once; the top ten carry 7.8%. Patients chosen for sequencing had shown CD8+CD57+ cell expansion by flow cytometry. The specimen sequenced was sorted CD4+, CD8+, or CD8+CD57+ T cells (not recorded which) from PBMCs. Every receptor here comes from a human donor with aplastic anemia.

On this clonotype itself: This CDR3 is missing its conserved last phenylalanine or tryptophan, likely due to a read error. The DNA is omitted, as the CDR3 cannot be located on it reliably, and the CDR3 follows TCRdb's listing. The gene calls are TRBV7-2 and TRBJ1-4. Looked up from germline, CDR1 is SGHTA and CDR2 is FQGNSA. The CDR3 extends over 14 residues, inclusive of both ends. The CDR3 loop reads CASSEVDREDTGFL.

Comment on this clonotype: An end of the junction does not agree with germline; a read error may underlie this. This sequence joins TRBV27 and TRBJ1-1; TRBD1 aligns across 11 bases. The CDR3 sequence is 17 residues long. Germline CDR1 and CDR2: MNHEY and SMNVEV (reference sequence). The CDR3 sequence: CAGSSFGTGGLMTEAFF. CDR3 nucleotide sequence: TGTGCCGGCAGTTCTTTTGGGACAGGGGGTCTCATGACTGAAGCTTTCTTT.

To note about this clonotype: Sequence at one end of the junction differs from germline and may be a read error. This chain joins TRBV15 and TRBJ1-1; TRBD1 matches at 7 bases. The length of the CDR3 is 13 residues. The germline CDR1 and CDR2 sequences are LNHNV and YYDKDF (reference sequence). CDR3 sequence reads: CATNSAGGTEAFF. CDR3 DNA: TGCGCCACCAATTCCGCAGGGGGCACTGAAGCTTTCTTT.

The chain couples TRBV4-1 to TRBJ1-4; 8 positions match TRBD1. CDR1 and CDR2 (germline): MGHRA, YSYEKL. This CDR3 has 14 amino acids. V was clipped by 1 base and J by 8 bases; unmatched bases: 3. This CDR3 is CASSQVQGDEKLFF. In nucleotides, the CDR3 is TGCGCCAGCAGCCAAGTACAGGGGGACGAAAAACTGTTTTTT.

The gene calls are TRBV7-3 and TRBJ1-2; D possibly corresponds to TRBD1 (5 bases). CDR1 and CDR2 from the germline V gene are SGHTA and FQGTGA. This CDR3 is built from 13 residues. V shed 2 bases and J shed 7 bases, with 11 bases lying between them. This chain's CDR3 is CASSLSTASGYTF. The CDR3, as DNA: TGTGCCAGCAGCTTATCGACAGCCTCTGGCTACACCTTC.

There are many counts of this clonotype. In nucleotides, the CDR3 is TGTGCCAGCAGCTTATTAGCCCAAGAGACCCAGTACTTC. Translation gives CASSLLAQETQYF. The chain uses TRBV7-9 and TRBJ2-5; D is unclear. The CDR3 is made up of 13 amino acids. The germline gives CDR1 SEHNR, CDR2 FQNEAQ (reference sequence). The V end lost 2 bases, the J end lost 1 base, and 5 bases lay between the germline ends. Together with reference TRBV7-9 and TRBJ2-5, the CDR3 gives the full variable domain: DTGVSQNPRHKITKRGQNVTFRCDPISEHNRLYWYRQTLGQGPEFLTYFQNEAQLEKSRLLSDRFSAERPKGSFSTLEIQRTEQGDSAMYLCASSLLAQETQYFGPGTRLLVL.

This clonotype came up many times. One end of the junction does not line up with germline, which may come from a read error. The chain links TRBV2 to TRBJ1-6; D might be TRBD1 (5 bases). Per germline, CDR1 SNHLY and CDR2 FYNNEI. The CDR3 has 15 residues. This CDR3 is CASREGTGINSPLHF. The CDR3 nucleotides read TGTGCCAGCAGGGAAGGTACAGGAATTAATTCACCCCTCCACTTT.

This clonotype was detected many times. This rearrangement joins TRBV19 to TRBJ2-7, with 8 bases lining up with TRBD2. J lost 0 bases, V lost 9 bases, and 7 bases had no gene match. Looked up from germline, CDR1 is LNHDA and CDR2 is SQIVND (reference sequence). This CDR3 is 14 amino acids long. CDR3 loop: CASKNSGVSYEQYF. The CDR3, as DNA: TGTGCCAGCAAGAATAGCGGGGTCTCCTACGAGCAGTACTTC. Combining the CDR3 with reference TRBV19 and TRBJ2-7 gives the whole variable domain DGGITQSPKYLFRKEGQNVTLSCEQNLNHDAMYWYRQDPGQGLRLIYYSQIVNDFQKGDIAEGYSVSREKKESFPLTVTSAQKNPTAFYLCASKNSGVSYEQYFGPGTRLTVT.

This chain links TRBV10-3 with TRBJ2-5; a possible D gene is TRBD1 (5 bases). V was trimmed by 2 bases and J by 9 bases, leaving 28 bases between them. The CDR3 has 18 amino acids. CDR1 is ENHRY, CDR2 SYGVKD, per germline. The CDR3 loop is CAISERQGLGYSDQPQYF. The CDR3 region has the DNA TGTGCCATCAGTGAGAGGCAGGGTCTAGGATACTCCGATCAGCCCCAGTACTTC.

The CDR3 region is CSVPRQGTNYGYTF. CDR3 nucleotides: TGCAGCGTTCCCAGGCAGGGAACTAACTATGGCTACACCTTC. The chain joins TRBV29-1 to TRBJ1-2; D perhaps matches TRBD1 (5 bases). CDR3 length: 14 residues. In germline, CDR1 is SQVTM, CDR2 ANQGSEA. The V end was cut by 5 bases, the J end by 0 bases, with 13 bases between.

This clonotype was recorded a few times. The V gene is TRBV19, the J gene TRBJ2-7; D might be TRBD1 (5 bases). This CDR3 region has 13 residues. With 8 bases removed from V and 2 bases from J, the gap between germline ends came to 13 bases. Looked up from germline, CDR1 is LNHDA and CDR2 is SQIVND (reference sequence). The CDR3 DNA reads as TGTGCCAGTTCCCTCGACAGTACCTACGAGCAGTACTTC. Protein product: CASSLDSTYEQYF.

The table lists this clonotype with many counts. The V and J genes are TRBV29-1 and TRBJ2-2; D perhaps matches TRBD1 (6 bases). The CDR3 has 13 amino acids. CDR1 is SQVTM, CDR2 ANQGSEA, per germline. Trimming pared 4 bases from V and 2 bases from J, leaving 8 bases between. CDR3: CSVVDSNTGELFF. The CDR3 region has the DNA TGCAGCGTTGTGGACAGTAACACCGGGGAGCTGTTTTTT.

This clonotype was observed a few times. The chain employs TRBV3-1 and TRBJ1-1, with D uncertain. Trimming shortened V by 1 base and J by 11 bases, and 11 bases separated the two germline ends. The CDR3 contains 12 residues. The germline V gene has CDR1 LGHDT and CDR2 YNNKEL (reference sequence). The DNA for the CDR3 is TGTGCCAGCAGCCAAGCGGCCTACGGGGCTTTCTTT. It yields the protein CASSQAAYGAFF.

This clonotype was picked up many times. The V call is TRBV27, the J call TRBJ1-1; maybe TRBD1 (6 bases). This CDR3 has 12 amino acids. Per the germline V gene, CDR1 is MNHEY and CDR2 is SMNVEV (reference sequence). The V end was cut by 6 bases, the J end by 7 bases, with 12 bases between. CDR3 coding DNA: TGTGCCAGCAGCCCAGGGACAAGTGAAGCTTTCTTT. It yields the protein CASSPGTSEAFF.

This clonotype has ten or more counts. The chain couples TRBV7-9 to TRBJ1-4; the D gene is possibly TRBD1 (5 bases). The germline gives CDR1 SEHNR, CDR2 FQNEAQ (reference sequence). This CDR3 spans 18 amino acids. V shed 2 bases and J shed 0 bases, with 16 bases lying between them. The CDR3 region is CASSLIETAPSTNEKLFF. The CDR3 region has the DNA TGTGCCAGCAGCTTAATTGAGACAGCCCCTTCAACTAATGAAAAACTGTTTTTT.

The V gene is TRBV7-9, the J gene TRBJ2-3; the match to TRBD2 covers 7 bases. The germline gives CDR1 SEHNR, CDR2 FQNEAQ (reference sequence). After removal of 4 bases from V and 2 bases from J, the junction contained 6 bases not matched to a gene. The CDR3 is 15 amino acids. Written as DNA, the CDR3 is TGTGCCAGCAGCTCTCGGGAGGCGAACACAGATACGCAGTATTTT. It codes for CASSSREANTDTQYF.

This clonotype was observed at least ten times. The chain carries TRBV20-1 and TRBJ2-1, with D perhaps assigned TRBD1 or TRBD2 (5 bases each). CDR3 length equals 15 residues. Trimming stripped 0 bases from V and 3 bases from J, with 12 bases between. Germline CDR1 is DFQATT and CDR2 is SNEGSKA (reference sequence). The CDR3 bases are TGCAGTGCTAGAGATGAGGGGAGAGACTACAATGAGCAGTTCTTC. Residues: CSARDEGRDYNEQFF.

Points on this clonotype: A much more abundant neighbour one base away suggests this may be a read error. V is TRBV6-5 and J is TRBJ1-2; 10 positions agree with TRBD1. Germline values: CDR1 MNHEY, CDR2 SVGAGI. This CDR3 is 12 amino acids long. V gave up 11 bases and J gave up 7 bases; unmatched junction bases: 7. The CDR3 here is CAALDRGLGYTF. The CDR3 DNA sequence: TGTGCCGCCTTAGACAGGGGGCTTGGCTACACCTTC.